This T cell receptor (beta chain) was found in a study of CD8 T cells in Susac syndrome. Matched for age and sex, the controls were healthy donors. The CDR3 runs to 14 residues. Germline V gene sequence: CDR1 KGHSH, CDR2 LQKENI. The ends lost 4 bases at V and 5 bases at J; junction bases unmatched: 3. After extraction with the RNeasy kit, roughly 0.45 to 1 ug of the RNA was reverse transcribed using random hexamers. By means of immunoSEQ multiplex PCR, TCR beta CDR3 spanning 54 Vbeta and 13 Jbeta underwent amplification. TCRdb reprocessed the immunoSEQ multiplex PCR reads with MiXCR, giving one entry per CDR3 protein. The sample shows about 200,000 distinct CDR3 sequences, about 93% of them seen only once.

The TCR was taken from a human donor in good health. The rearrangement links TRBV18 to TRBJ1-5, with 9 bases that match TRBD1. The sequencing input was CD4+ T cells from PBMCs. DNA of the CDR3: TGTGCCAGCTCACGGGACAGGGCAGATCAGCCCCAGCATTTT. Residues: CASSRDRADQPQHF.